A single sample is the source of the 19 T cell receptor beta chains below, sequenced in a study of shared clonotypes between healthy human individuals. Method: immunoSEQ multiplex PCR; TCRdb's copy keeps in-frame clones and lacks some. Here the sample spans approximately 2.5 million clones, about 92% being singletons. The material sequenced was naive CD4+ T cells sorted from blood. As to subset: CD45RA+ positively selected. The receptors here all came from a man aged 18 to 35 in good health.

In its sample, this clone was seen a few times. CDR3 amino acids: CATRDGYGYTF. The CDR3, as DNA: TGTGCCACTCGGGACGGCTATGGCTACACCTTC. The chain employs TRBV6-5 and TRBJ1-2, with D possibly matching TRBD1 (5 bases). Deletions cut 10 bases from V and 4 bases from J, with 10 bases between. The CDR3 is 11 residues long. Germline CDR1 is MNHEY and CDR2 is SVGAGI.

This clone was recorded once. CDR3 in DNA: TGTGCCAGCAGCTCACTCCGGGACAAGAGGAGCGAGCAGTACTTC. Residues: CASSSLRDKRSEQYF. The chain uses TRBV5-6 and TRBJ2-7; D possibly corresponds to TRBD1 (6 bases). V was pared by 3 bases and J by 6 bases, with 19 bases between. In germline, CDR1 is SGHDT, CDR2 YYEEEE. The CDR3 sequence is 15 residues long.

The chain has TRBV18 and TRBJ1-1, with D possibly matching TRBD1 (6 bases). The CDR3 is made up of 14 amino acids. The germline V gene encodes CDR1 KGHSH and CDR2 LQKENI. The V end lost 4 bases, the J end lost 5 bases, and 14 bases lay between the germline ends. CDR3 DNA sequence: TGTGCCAGCTCACAACAGGGCAGGAGAACTGAAGCTTTCTTT. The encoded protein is CASSQQGRRTEAFF.

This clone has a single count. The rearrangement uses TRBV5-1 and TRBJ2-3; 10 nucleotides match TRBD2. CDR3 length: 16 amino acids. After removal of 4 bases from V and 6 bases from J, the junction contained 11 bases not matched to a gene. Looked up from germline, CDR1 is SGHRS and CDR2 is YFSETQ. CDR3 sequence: CASSLSGRAGDDTQYF. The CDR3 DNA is TGCGCCAGCAGCCTCAGCGGGAGGGCCGGTGATGATACGCAGTATTTT.

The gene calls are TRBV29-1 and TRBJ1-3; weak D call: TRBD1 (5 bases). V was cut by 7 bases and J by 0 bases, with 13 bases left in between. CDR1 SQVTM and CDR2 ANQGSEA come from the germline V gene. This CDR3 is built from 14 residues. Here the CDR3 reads CSALRDGSGNTIYF. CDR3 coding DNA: TGCAGCGCCCTCCGGGACGGCTCTGGAAACACCATATATTTT.

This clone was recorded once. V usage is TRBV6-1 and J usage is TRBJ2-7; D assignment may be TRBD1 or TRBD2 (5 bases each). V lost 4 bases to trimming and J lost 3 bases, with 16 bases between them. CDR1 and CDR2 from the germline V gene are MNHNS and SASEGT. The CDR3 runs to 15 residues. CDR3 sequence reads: CASSVTRTLSYEQYF. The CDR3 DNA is TGTGCCAGCAGTGTTACTAGGACATTAAGCTACGAGCAGTACTTC.

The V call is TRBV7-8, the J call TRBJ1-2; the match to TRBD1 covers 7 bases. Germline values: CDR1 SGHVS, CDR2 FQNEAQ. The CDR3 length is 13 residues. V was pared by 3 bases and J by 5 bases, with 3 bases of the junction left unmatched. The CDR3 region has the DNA TGTGCCAGCAGCTTCGGGACAGCGTATGGCTACACCTTC. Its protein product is CASSFGTAYGYTF.

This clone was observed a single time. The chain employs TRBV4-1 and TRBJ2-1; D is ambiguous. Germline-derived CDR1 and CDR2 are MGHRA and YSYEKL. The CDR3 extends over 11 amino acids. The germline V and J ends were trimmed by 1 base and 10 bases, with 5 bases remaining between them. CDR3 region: CASSQAGEQFF. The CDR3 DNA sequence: TGCGCCAGCAGCCAAGCTGGCGAGCAGTTCTTC.

As DNA, the CDR3 is TGTGCCAGCAGCCATTTAGGGGGCCCAGAGACCCAGTACTTC. Residues: CASSHLGGPETQYF. This sequence joins TRBV11-2 and TRBJ2-5; 7 nucleotides match TRBD1. V lost 5 bases to trimming and J lost 4 bases; unmatched junction nucleotides: 7. The CDR3 length is 14 residues. The germline V gene encodes CDR1 SGHAT and CDR2 FQNNGV. Using reference TRBV11-2 and TRBJ2-5 for the parts outside the CDR3, the full variable domain is EAGVAQSPRYKIIEKRQSVAFWCNPISGHATLYWYQQILGQGPKLLIQFQNNGVVDDSQLPKDRFSAERLKGVDSTLKIQPAKLEDSAVYLCASSHLGGPETQYFGPGTRLLVL.

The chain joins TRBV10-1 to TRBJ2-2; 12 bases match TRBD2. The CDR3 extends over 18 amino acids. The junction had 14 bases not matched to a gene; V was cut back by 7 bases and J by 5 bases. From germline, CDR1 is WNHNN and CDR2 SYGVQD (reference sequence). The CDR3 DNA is TGCGCCAGCAACCACCTAGCGGGGGGGCCGTTGGTAACCGGGGAGCTGTTTTTT. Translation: CASNHLAGGPLVTGELFF.

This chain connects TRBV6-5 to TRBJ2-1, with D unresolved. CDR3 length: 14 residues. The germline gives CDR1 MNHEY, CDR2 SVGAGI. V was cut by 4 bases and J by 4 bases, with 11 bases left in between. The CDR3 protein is CASSSRTGYNEQFF. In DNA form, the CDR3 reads TGTGCCAGCAGTTCCCGGACCGGGTACAATGAGCAGTTCTTC.

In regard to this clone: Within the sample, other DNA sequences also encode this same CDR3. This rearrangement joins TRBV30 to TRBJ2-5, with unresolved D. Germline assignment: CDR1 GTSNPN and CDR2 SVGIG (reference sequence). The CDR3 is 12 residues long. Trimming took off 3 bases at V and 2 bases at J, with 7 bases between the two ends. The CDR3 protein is CAWSLGQETQYF. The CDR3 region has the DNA TGTGCCTGGAGCTTAGGGCAAGAGACCCAGTACTTC. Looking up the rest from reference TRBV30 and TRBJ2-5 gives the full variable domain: SQTIHQWPATLVQPVGSPLSLECTVEGTSNPNLYWYRQAAGRGLQLLFYSVGIGQISSEVPQNLSASRPQDRQFILSSKKLLLSDSGFYLCAWSLGQETQYFGPGTRLLVL.

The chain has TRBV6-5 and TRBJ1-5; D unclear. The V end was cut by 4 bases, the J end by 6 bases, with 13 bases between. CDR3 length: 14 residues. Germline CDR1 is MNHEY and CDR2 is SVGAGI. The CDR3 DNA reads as TGTGCCAGCAGTTCTAGTGCTCCCGGTCAGCCCCAGCATTTT. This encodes CASSSSAPGQPQHF.

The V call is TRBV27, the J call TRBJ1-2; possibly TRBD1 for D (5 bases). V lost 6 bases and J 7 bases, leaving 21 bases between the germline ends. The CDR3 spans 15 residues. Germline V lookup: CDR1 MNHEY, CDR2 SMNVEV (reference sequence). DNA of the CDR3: TGTGCCAGCAGCACCCAAGGGGCAGTTTATGGTGGCTACACCTTC. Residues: CASSTQGAVYGGYTF.

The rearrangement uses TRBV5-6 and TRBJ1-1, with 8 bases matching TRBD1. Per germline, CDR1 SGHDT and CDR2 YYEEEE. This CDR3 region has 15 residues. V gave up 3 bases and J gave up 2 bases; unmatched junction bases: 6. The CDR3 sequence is CASSSRTGPNTEAFF. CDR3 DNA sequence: TGTGCCAGCAGCTCGAGGACAGGGCCCAACACTGAAGCTTTCTTT.

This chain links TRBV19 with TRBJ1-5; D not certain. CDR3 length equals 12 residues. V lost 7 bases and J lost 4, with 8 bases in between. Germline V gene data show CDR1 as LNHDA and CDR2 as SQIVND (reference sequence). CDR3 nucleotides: TGTGCCAGTAAACGGGGAAATCAGCCCCAGCATTTT. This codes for CASKRGNQPQHF.

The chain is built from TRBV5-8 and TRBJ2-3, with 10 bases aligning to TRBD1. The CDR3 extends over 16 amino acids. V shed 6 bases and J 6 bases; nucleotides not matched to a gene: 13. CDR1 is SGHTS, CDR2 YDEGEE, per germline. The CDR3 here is CASTAKGQGLSDTQYF. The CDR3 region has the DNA TGTGCCAGCACCGCGAAGGGACAGGGGCTAAGCGATACGCAGTATTTT.

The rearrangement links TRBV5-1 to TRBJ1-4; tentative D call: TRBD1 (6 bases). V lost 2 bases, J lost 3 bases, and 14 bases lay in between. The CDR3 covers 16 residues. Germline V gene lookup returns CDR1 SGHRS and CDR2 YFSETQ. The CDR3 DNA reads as TGCGCCAGCAGCTTAACAGGGTTCGTGGCTAATGAAAAACTGTTTTTT. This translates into CASSLTGFVANEKLFF.

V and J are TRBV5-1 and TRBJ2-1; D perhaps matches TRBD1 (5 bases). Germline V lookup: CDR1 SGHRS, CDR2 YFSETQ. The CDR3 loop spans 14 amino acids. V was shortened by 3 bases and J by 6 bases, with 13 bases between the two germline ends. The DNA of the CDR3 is TGCGCCAGCAGCTCCCAGGGTTCCGGCAATGAGCAGTTCTTC. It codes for CASSSQGSGNEQFF. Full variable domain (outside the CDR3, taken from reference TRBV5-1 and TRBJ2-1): KAGVTQTPRYLIKTRGQQVTLSCSPISGHRSVSWYQQTPGQGLQFLFEYFSETQRNKGNFPGRFSGRQFSNSRSEMNVSTLELGDSALYLCASSSQGSGNEQFFGPGTRLTVL.